A single sample gave rise to the 20 T cell receptor beta chains below, sequenced in a study of lymphopenia after photon versus proton radiotherapy. Profiling relied on immunoSEQ multiplex PCR, and the TCRdb table lists in-frame clones only, not all of them. The sample lists 25,000 or so clones, 85% occurring once. Sequenced here: peripheral blood, sampled from a patient treated with photon-based radiotherapy. The receptors were sampled from a young man with gastric cancer.

V gene TRBV4-2 combines with J gene TRBJ2-1, with TRBD2 identical over 10 bases. The V and J ends lost 0 bases and 2 bases, in that order; junction bases with no gene match: 7. CDR3 length equals 18 residues. Germline lookup yields CDR1 LGHNA and CDR2 YNFKEQ. The DNA of the CDR3 is TGTGCCAGCAGCCAAGAAAATGAGCGGGAGGGTACCTACAATGAGCAGTTCTTC. It translates to CASSQENEREGTYNEQFF.

This chain uses TRBV2 with TRBJ2-7; D not certain. Trimming removed 7 bases at V and 3 bases at J, with 10 bases between. CDR3 length: 12 amino acids. Germline assignment: CDR1 SNHLY and CDR2 FYNNEI. The CDR3 spells CASKRGSYEQYF. The DNA for the CDR3 is TGTGCCAGCAAGCGCGGCAGCTACGAGCAGTACTTC.

The chain is built from TRBV2 and TRBJ2-7, with 7 bases that match TRBD1. V lost 5 bases, J lost 6 bases, and 7 bases stayed unmatched. Germline V gene sequence: CDR1 SNHLY, CDR2 FYNNEI. The CDR3 loop spans 13 amino acids. This chain's CDR3 is CASSPTGNGEQYF. The CDR3 DNA reads TGTGCCAGCAGTCCGACAGGGAATGGCGAGCAGTACTTC.

The chain combines TRBV18 with TRBJ2-5, with a weak D call TRBD2 (6 bases). The better agreement between TRBJ2-7 and the DNA end casts doubt on the J call. Germline CDR1 reads KGHSH; CDR2 reads LQKENI. This CDR3 has 14 residues. The CDR3 here is CASSLRDRDGEQYF. CDR3 sequence (DNA): TGTGCCAGCTCACTGCGGGACCGGGATGGCGAGCAGTACTTC.

The chain couples TRBV27 to TRBJ1-4, with D maybe TRBD1 (5 bases). From germline, CDR1 is MNHEY and CDR2 SMNVEV (reference sequence). The CDR3 is 15 amino acids. V gave up 2 bases and J gave up 8 bases, with 15 bases separating them. The CDR3 protein is CASSLKWGVGEKLFF. For the CDR3, the DNA is TGTGCCAGCAGTTTAAAATGGGGGGTCGGCGAAAAACTGTTTTTT.

The V call is TRBV6-4, the J call TRBJ1-2; possible D gene TRBD1, 6 bases. Between the trimmed V and J ends, which lost 5 bases and 1 base, there was a span of 14 bases. Germline lookup yields CDR1 MRHNA and CDR2 SNTAGT. This CDR3 region has 15 residues. DNA of the CDR3: TGTGCCAGCAGTTATACAGGGTCGGGTAACTATGGCTACACCTTC. This encodes CASSYTGSGNYGYTF.

The rearrangement links TRBV28 to TRBJ1-1; D gene unclear. CDR1 is MDHEN, CDR2 SYDVKM, per germline. This CDR3 has 12 residues. Trimming cost V 6 bases and J 7 bases, with 12 bases left between them. Here the CDR3 reads CASSLGPFEAFF. The CDR3, as DNA: TGTGCCAGCAGCCTTGGGCCATTTGAAGCTTTCTTT.

V usage is TRBV7-6 and J usage is TRBJ2-1; possibly TRBD1 for D (7 bases). The ends were cut back, 1 base at V and 9 bases at J, with 10 bases in the middle. The CDR3 spans 13 residues. The germline V gene encodes CDR1 SGHVS and CDR2 FNYEAQ. The CDR3 sequence: CASSLVQGGEQFF. The CDR3 DNA is TGTGCCAGCAGCTTAGTTCAGGGGGGTGAGCAGTTCTTC. Supplemented by reference TRBV7-6 and TRBJ2-1, the full variable domain reads GAGVSQSPRYKVTKRGQDVALRCDPISGHVSLYWYRQALGQGPEFLTYFNYEAQQDKSGLPNDRFSAERPEGSISTLTIQRTEQRDSAMYRCASSLVQGGEQFFGPGTRLTVL.

The chain has TRBV28 and TRBJ2-7; 8 bases align to TRBD1. Germline V CDR1 and CDR2: MDHEN, SYDVKM. The CDR3 length is 17 residues. After removal of 2 bases from V and 5 bases from J, the junction contained 14 bases not matched to a gene. The CDR3 DNA follows: TGTGCCAGCAGTTTACGTGCTGGACAGGGCCTTCGGGACGAGCAGTACTTC. This codes for CASSLRAGQGLRDEQYF.

The table lists this clone with a count of one. The chain is built from TRBV7-9 and TRBJ2-7, with TRBD2 identical over 10 bases. V shed 3 bases, J shed 3 bases, and the junction held 5 bases outside the gene matches. Germline CDR1 and CDR2: SEHNR and FQNEAQ (reference sequence). The CDR3 loop spans 15 amino acids. CDR3 loop: CASSLQRGGYYEQYF. For the CDR3, the DNA is TGTGCCAGCAGCTTGCAGCGGGGGGGTTACTACGAGCAGTACTTC.

V is TRBV7-2 and J is TRBJ1-2; 7 bases align to TRBD1. This CDR3 is 14 amino acids long. Germline V lookup: CDR1 SGHTA, CDR2 FQGNSA. V shed 3 bases, J shed 4 bases, and the junction held 5 bases outside the gene matches. The CDR3: CASSLGQRFYGYTF. The CDR3 DNA reads as TGTGCCAGCAGCTTGGGACAGCGATTCTATGGCTACACCTTC. Looking up the rest from reference TRBV7-2 and TRBJ1-2 gives the full variable domain: GAGVSQSPSNKVTEKGKDVELRCDPISGHTALYWYRQSLGQGLEFLIYFQGNSAPDKSGLPSDRFSAERTGGSVSTLTIQRTQQEDSAVYLCASSLGQRFYGYTFGSGTRLTVV.

The chain joins TRBV7-2 to TRBJ1-1; possibly TRBD1 for D (6 bases). Trimming shortened V by 5 bases and J by 8 bases, and 21 bases separated the two germline ends. CDR1 SGHTA and CDR2 FQGNSA come from the germline V gene. The CDR3 has 15 residues. The CDR3, as DNA: TGTGCCAGCAGCCTACAGGGCTCGCTTGGGGGCGAAGCTTTCTTT. Its protein is CASSLQGSLGGEAFF.

The rearrangement uses TRBV10-3 and TRBJ2-1; 8 bases agree with TRBD2. The CDR3 is 14 residues long. J gave up 8 bases and V 7 bases, and 10 bases lay outside the gene matches. Germline lookup yields CDR1 ENHRY and CDR2 SYGVKD. In DNA form, the CDR3 reads TGTGCCATCACCCCAGCGGGAGCAGTCCATGAGCAGTTCTTC. Amino acid sequence: CAITPAGAVHEQFF.

This chain uses TRBV2 with TRBJ2-5; weak D call: TRBD2 (5 bases). Germline CDR1 is SNHLY and CDR2 is FYNNEI. The CDR3 is 13 residues long. V gave up 4 bases and J gave up 5 bases, with 11 bases separating them. The CDR3 nucleotides read TGTGCCAGCAGTGCGGACTCGCAGGAGACCCAGTACTTC. It specifies CASSADSQETQYF.

Comments on this clone: One end of the junction does not line up with germline, which may come from a read error. The chain is built from TRBV7-9 and TRBJ2-5; 9 bases fit TRBD2. Germline lookup yields CDR1 SEHNR and CDR2 FQNEAQ (reference sequence). This CDR3 region has 13 residues. CDR3 nucleotide sequence: TGCGCCAGCAGCGGCGGGGGGGGCGAGACCCAGTACTTC. This sequence encodes CASSGGGGETQYF.

The genes are TRBV28 and TRBJ2-7; D perhaps matches TRBD1 (6 bases). From germline, CDR1 is MDHEN and CDR2 SYDVKM. Trimming shortened V by 6 bases and J by 3 bases, and 18 bases separated the two germline ends. CDR3 size: 15 residues. CDR3 nucleotides: TGTGCCAGCAGAAGATACAGGGTGAGTGTCTACGAGCAGTACTTC. This translates into CASRRYRVSVYEQYF.

The V and J genes are TRBV19 and TRBJ2-1; the D gene is possibly TRBD2 (5 bases). Per germline, CDR1 LNHDA and CDR2 SQIVND (reference sequence). The CDR3 length is 13 residues. Trimming shortened V by 5 bases and J by 8 bases, and 13 bases separated the two germline ends. CDR3 in DNA: TGTGCCAGTAGTCCACTAGTAATCTATGAGCAGTTCTTC. Its translation is CASSPLVIYEQFF.

This rearrangement joins TRBV27 to TRBJ2-3; D is undetermined. The CDR3 consists of 14 residues. Germline values: CDR1 MNHEY, CDR2 SMNVEV (reference sequence). V lost 6 bases and J 2 bases, leaving 12 bases between the germline ends. The CDR3 loop is CASRSLPSTDTQYF. The CDR3 DNA reads as TGTGCCAGCAGGTCCCTCCCTTCCACAGATACGCAGTATTTT.

This chain connects TRBV7-2 to TRBJ1-3; tentatively, D is TRBD1 (6 bases). The CDR3 extends over 15 amino acids. Germline V gene lookup returns CDR1 SGHTA and CDR2 FQGNSA. The V gene lost 5 bases and the J gene lost 4 bases, with 15 bases spanning the gap. The DNA for the CDR3 is TGTGCCAGCAGCACCAGGGGCAGTCAGGGAAACACCATATATTTT. As protein: CASSTRGSQGNTIYF.

This clone appeared a single time. V is TRBV11-2 and J is TRBJ1-5; a weak D match, TRBD1 (6 bases). The CDR3 extends over 15 amino acids. V lost 6 bases and J 7 bases, leaving 19 bases between the germline ends. Germline lookup yields CDR1 SGHAT and CDR2 FQNNGV. The CDR3 DNA reads TGTGCCAGCAGTAACGGACAGTCCGGCGGGCAGCCCCAGCATTTT. Protein product: CASSNGQSGGQPQHF.